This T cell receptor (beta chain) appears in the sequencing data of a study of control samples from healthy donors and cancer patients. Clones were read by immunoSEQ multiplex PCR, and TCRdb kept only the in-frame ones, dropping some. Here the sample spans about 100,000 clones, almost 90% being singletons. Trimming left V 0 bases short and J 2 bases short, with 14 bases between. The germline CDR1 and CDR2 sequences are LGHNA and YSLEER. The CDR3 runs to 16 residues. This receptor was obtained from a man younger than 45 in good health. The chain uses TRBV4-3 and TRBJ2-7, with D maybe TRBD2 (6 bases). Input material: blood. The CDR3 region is CASSQDRLREPYEQYF. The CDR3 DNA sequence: TGCGCCAGCAGCCAAGATCGGCTGCGGGAACCCTACGAGCAGTACTTC.